The T cell receptor (beta chain) under discussion was sequenced for a study of identical twins. Whole-study findings and limits: Beta out-of-frame sequences displayed a weaker excess of sharing between twins. The authors noted that invariant MAIT and iNKT cells could partly confound zero-insertion analyses. High-abundance cord blood beta clonotypes had fewer insertions; memory repertoires showed none.

The V gene's germline CDR1 is SQVTM and CDR2 ANQGSEA. There are 14 residues in the CDR3. V lost 6 bases and J lost 5; bases outside the gene matches: 9. Template switching introduced a universal primer site, and the cDNA bore unique molecular identifiers. TCRdb re-analysed the 5' RACE reads in MiXCR, keeping a single row per CDR3 protein. Among a few hundred thousand distinct CDR3 sequences listed, 9.5% to 10% were seen once. This clonotype was seen a handful of times. The antigen remains undetermined. A further study also used this sample, focusing on yellow fever vaccine responses in identical twins.

This TCR was recovered from a woman aged 18-30 years in good health. Sequenced material: PBMCs. The V call is TRBV29-1, the J call TRBJ2-3, with TRBD2 identical over 9 bases. The CDR3 DNA reads TGCAGCGTGCCTGCGGGAGGGCCCGGAGATACGCAGTATTTT. Translating it yields CSVPAGGPGDTQYF.